The rows below give T cell receptor beta chains drawn from one sample of a study of T and B cells in COVID-19 patients. TCRdb recomputed calls from the multiplex PCR reads with MiXCR, one row per CDR3 protein. The sample shows around 21,000 distinct CDR3 sequences, about 31% of them seen only once. The sample consisted of blood. The receptors were sampled from a human donor who had recovered from COVID-19. CDR3s include the opening cysteine and the closing phenylalanine or tryptophan. A D gene is named only where the DNA matches it firmly. For some rows the clone size is stated as once, few or many, or as a class when expanded; others skip it.

d_call,clone_size,v_call,j_call,cdr3_nt,cdr3_aa
TRBD1,NA,TRBV6-5,TRBJ2-2,TGTGCCAGCATTCGGACAGGGGGCGGGGTCGGGGAGCTGTTTTTT,CASIRTGGGVGELFF
TRBD1,few,TRBV20-1,TRBJ2-7,TGCAGTGCTATTTCCGGGACAGACTCCTACGAGCAGTACTTC,CSAISGTDSYEQYF
NA,NA,TRBV5-1,TRBJ2-1,TGCGCCAGCAGCTTGGTGCAGGGACTTCTCGCCGAGCAGTTCTTC,CASSLVQGLLAEQFF
NA,once,TRBV20-1,TRBJ2-2,TGCAGTGCTAGGGCTCAACAGAACACCGGGGAGCTGTTTTTT,CSARAQQNTGELFF
NA,few,TRBV27,TRBJ1-2,TGTGCCAGCAGTTTAAAGGGGGGCAACTATGGCTACACCTTC,CASSLKGGNYGYTF
NA,NA,TRBV7-9,TRBJ1-2,TGTGCCAGCAGCTTTACTCAGGAGGTTGGCTACACCTTC,CASSFTQEVGYTF
NA,few,TRBV5-1,TRBJ2-3,TGCGCCAGCAGCCCCACGCCTCAGCGGCCCACGCAGTATTTT,CASSPTPQRPTQYF
TRBD1,NA,TRBV19,TRBJ1-1,TGTGCCAGTAGTATGGGCAGGGGGCACACTGAAGCTTTCTTT,CASSMGRGHTEAFF
TRBD1,NA,TRBV20-1,TRBJ2-5,TGCAGTGCTAGGGGACAGGGGTACAAAGAGACCCAGTACTTC,CSARGQGYKETQYF
TRBD2,many,TRBV27,TRBJ2-5,TGTGCCAGCAGTCCAGGACTAGCGGGGTACCCAAGGACCCAGTACTTC,CASSPGLAGYPRTQYF
NA,medium-sized,TRBV11-3,TRBJ2-7,TGTGCCAGCAGCTCCTCGGGGACTCGATACGAGCAGTACTTC,CASSSSGTRYEQYF
TRBD2,few,TRBV6-2/TRBV6-3,TRBJ2-5,TGTGCCAGCAATCTAGCGGGGGAGGGGACCCAGTACTTC,CASNLAGEGTQYF
NA,few,TRBV27,TRBJ2-7,TGTGCCAGCAGTTTATCGGGGGGGGGCCCCGAGCAGTACTTC,CASSLSGGGPEQYF
NA,NA,TRBV6-1,TRBJ1-1,TGTGCCAGCAGTGAATCGATGAACACTGAAGCTTTCTTT,CASSESMNTEAFF
NA,NA,TRBV27,TRBJ1-5,TGTGCCAGCAGCCCATGGGATGGCAATCAGCCCCAGCATTTT,CASSPWDGNQPQHF
NA,many,TRBV30,TRBJ2-2,TGTGCCTGGAGTCCTCGGAGGGGGGTCGGGGAGCTGTTTTTT,CAWSPRRGVGELFF
TRBD2,many,TRBV18,TRBJ2-5,TGTGCCAGCTCACCGGGGATAGCGGGGACTCAAGAGACCCAGTACTTC,CASSPGIAGTQETQYF
TRBD1,few,TRBV5-1,TRBJ1-2,TGCGCCAGCAGCGGGGGGACAGTAGCGGGAGAAGGCTACACCTTC,CASSGGTVAGEGYTF
NA,few,TRBV28,TRBJ2-5,TGTGCCAGCAGTCAACCTGTACAAGAGACCCAGTACTTC,CASSQPVQETQYF
NA,many,TRBV19,TRBJ2-7,TGTGCCAGTAGTATAGCGGGGGGCGGCTACTACGAGCAGTACTTC,CASSIAGGGYYEQYF
NA,few,TRBV6-1,TRBJ2-3,TGTGCCAGCAGTGAAGCGGTGGATAGTTTGGGCCCAGATACGCAGTATTTT,CASSEAVDSLGPDTQYF
TRBD2,once,TRBV7-4,TRBJ2-2,TGTGCCAGCAGCCGGACTAGCGTGGGGTCCGGGGAGCTGTTTTTT,CASSRTSVGSGELFF
TRBD2,NA,TRBV10-3,TRBJ2-5,TGTGCCATCTCTAGGACTAGTAAAGAGACCCAGTACTTC,CAISRTSKETQYF
NA,many,TRBV15,TRBJ1-4,TGTGCCACCAGCAGAAATGAAAAACTGTTTTTT,CATSRNEKLFF